The source of this T cell receptor (beta chain) is a study of cytomegalovirus exposure and HLA in healthy donors. Study-level results: For cytomegalovirus status, the classifier reportedly gave diagnoses with high specificity and sensitivity. Some highly shared sequence variants likely arose as a pipeline artifact. Analyzed later, association rates of TCRs varied across HLA loci, with DRB1 most and HLA-C fewest.

Concerning this clone: The antigen remains unidentified.

The PCR used 60 Vbeta and 13 Jbeta primers. Here immunoSEQ multiplex PCR was the method, and the copy in TCRdb shows in-frame clones only, minus some. This sample's table has 150,000 to 200,000 clones. CDR1 and CDR2 (germline): MNHEY, SMNVEV (reference sequence). The V and J ends lost 6 bases and 6 bases, in that order; junction bases with no gene match: 11. CDR3 length: 15 amino acids. The sample taken for sequencing was PBMCs. The rearrangement uses TRBV27 and TRBJ2-7; 10 nucleotides align to TRBD1. The sequence came from a woman aged 60-75 years in good health and CMV-seronegative. DNA for the CDR3: TGTGCCAGCAGCATCCGGGACAGGGGATTTTGCGAGCAGTACTTC. It is translated as CASSIRDRGFCEQYF.